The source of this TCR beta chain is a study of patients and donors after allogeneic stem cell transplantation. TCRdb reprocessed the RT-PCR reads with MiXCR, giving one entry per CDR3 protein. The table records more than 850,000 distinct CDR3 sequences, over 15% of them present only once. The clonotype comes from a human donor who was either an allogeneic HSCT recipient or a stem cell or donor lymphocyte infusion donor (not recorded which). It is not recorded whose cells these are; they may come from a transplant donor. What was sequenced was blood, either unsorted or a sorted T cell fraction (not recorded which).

This chain's CDR3 is CASSQEVGFQETQYF. CDR3 DNA: TGTGCCAGCAGCCAAGAAGTGGGTTTCCAAGAGACCCAGTACTTC. This chain links TRBV4-2 with TRBJ2-5; no definite D call. Germline V gene data show CDR1 as LGHNA and CDR2 as YNFKEQ. This CDR3 comprises 15 residues. V gave up 0 bases and J gave up 1 base, with 9 bases separating them.